A single sample is the source of the 9 T cell receptor beta chains below, sequenced in a study of PD-1 blockade in mismatch repair-deficient tumors (TCRdb year 2017). Libraries were made using the immunoSEQ multiplex PCR assay. The source is immuneACCESS, and TCRdb retained only in-frame sequences with V and J called. Part of the clones is not carried over; for the studies checked, unresolved V genes explain less than half of this, and the remainder is unexplained. In all, the sample holds around 50,000 clones, and roughly 82% of those were seen once. Around 3.3% of the sample rests with the top ten. The sample's time point, from its label and the paper: peripheral blood before pembrolizumab. Material: PBMCs, obtained before pembrolizumab treatment. The origin of the receptors is an adult with mismatch repair-deficient cancer.

This clone was counted a few times. The V gene is TRBV11-3, the J gene TRBJ2-1; 8 positions match TRBD2. V dropped 6 bases and J dropped 6; count of bases not matched to a gene: 7. The CDR3 contains 14 residues. CDR1 and CDR2 from the germline V gene are SGHNT and YENEEA. In nucleotides, the CDR3 is TGTGCCAGCAGTCTGAGCGGGAGCTTCAATGAGCAGTTCTTC. Encoded protein: CASSLSGSFNEQFF.

This clone was found a few times. The chain employs TRBV7-6 and TRBJ2-7; the D is unclear. Looked up from germline, CDR1 is SGHVS and CDR2 is FNYEAQ. This CDR3 spans 14 amino acids. V was clipped by 1 base and J by 0 bases, with 7 bases between them. CDR3 protein: CASSLGVYSYEQYF. The DNA for the CDR3 is TGTGCCAGCAGCTTAGGGGTATACTCCTACGAGCAGTACTTC.

This chain uses TRBV5-1 with TRBJ1-4; D is unclear. Germline loops: CDR1 SGHRS, CDR2 YFSETQ. V lost 3 bases, J lost 7 bases, and 19 bases lay in between. This CDR3 is built from 16 residues. The CDR3 sequence: CASSSEPRATGEKLFF. The CDR3 bases are TGCGCCAGCAGCTCCGAACCCAGAGCAACGGGTGAAAAACTGTTTTTT.

The rearrangement links TRBV29-1 to TRBJ2-1; 10 bases fit TRBD1. Per the germline V gene, CDR1 is SQVTM and CDR2 is ANQGSEA. The CDR3 runs 15 residues. Trimming at V came to 2 bases and at J to 4 bases, leaving 5 bases not matched to a gene. CDR3 sequence reads: CSVERRDRGYNEQFF. The CDR3 coding sequence is TGCAGCGTTGAAAGGCGGGACAGGGGTTACAATGAGCAGTTCTTC.

This clone has a handful of counts. The gene calls are TRBV4-1 and TRBJ1-1, with D uncertain. The length of the CDR3 is 13 residues. The V end was cut by 4 bases, the J end by 0 bases, with 6 bases between. Germline-derived CDR1 and CDR2 are MGHRA and YSYEKL. CDR3 region: CASSPNMNTEAFF. In nucleotides, the CDR3 is TGCGCCAGCAGCCCGAACATGAACACTGAAGCTTTCTTT.

J is TRBJ2-2 and V is TRBV14; TRBD2 matches at 11 bases. Trimming removed 4 bases from V and 7 bases from J; junction bases left unmatched: 5. CDR1 is SGHDN, CDR2 FVKESK, per germline. There are 15 residues in the CDR3. The CDR3 DNA sequence: TGTGCCAGCAGCCTACTAGCGGGAGTTATCGGGGAGCTGTTTTTT. Protein: CASSLLAGVIGELFF.

The V and J genes are TRBV28 and TRBJ2-1; 9 bases match TRBD2. V shed 0 bases, J shed 10 bases, and the junction held 4 bases outside the gene matches. In germline, CDR1 is MDHEN, CDR2 SYDVKM. The CDR3 has 14 amino acids. CDR3 protein: CASSLWAGGVEQFF. In DNA form, the CDR3 reads TGTGCCAGCAGTTTATGGGCGGGAGGGGTAGAGCAGTTCTTC.

The V call is TRBV7-2, the J call TRBJ2-1; 7 bases line up with TRBD1. The germline gives CDR1 SGHTA, CDR2 FQGNSA. V lost 6 bases to trimming and J lost 9 bases; unmatched junction nucleotides: 11. This CDR3 is built from 14 residues. This CDR3 reads CASSFGTALGEQFF. The DNA of the CDR3 is TGTGCCAGCAGTTTTGGGACAGCATTGGGTGAGCAGTTCTTC. Combining the CDR3 with reference TRBV7-2 and TRBJ2-1 gives the whole variable domain GAGVSQSPSNKVTEKGKDVELRCDPISGHTALYWYRQSLGQGLEFLIYFQGNSAPDKSGLPSDRFSAERTGGSVSTLTIQRTQQEDSAVYLCASSFGTALGEQFFGPGTRLTVL.

This chain links TRBV11-2 with TRBJ2-1; the match to TRBD2 covers 9 bases. The V gene end was trimmed by 4 bases and the J gene end by 8 bases; junction bases not matched to a gene: 9. Germline CDR1 SGHAT, CDR2 FQNNGV. The CDR3 runs 15 residues. In DNA, the CDR3 is TGTGCCAGCAGCTCCGTAGCGGGAGTGTACGATGAGCAGTTCTTC. Protein sequence: CASSSVAGVYDEQFF.